These T cell receptor beta chains were read from a single sample in a study of shared clonotypes between healthy human individuals. Profiling relied on immunoSEQ multiplex PCR, and the TCRdb table lists in-frame clones only, not all of them. The repertoire consists of about 1.5 million clones, with under 99% occurring once and the leading ten covering about 0.45%. Source material: naive CD4+ T cells sorted from blood. The receptors originated from a man aged 25-40 years in good health. Each CDR3 is given with its conserved first and last residue. The D gene is left open where the match is weak. Size is omitted from some rows. Given values are once, few, many or a class for expanded clones.

clone_size j_call v_call d_call cdr3_nt cdr3_aa
- TRBJ1-1 TRBV28 - TGTGCCAGCAGTTTATGGGCGGGAAACACTGAAGCTTTCTTT CASSLWAGNTEAFF
- TRBJ1-5 TRBV28 - TGTGCCAGCAGTCCCGAAATCGGACGGGGAAATCAGCCCCAGCATTTT CASSPEIGRGNQPQHF
- TRBJ2-3 TRBV5-1 - TGCGCCAGCAGCTCCTGGACTGGAAGCGTAGATACGCAGTATTTT CASSSWTGSVDTQYF
- TRBJ2-1 TRBV11-2 - TGTGCCAGCAGCTTAGGTCCAGGGGAGAATGACAATGAGCAGTTCTTC CASSLGPGENDNEQFF
- TRBJ2-6 TRBV18 - TGTGCCAGCCGCATAGGCGCCTCTGGGGCCAACGTCCTGACTTTC CASRIGASGANVLTF
- TRBJ1-3 TRBV2 - TGTGCCAGCAGAGCGGGCCGGGGCTCTGGAAACACCATATATTTT CASRAGRGSGNTIYF
- TRBJ2-5 TRBV20-1 - TGCAGTGCTAGAAGTGCGGAGACCCAGTACTTC CSARSAETQYF
- TRBJ1-3 TRBV5-4 TRBD1 TGTGCCAGCAGCCACAGGGGAGACACCATATATTTT CASSHRGDTIYF
- TRBJ2-7 TRBV5-1 - TGCGCCACCGGTTCCGGGACGGGAAACTCCTACGAGCAGTACTTC CATGSGTGNSYEQYF
- TRBJ2-1 TRBV5-5 TRBD2 TGTGCCAGCAGCTTGGGACTAGCGGGAAATGAGCAGTTCTTC CASSLGLAGNEQFF
- TRBJ2-1 TRBV6-6 TRBD1 TGTGCCGCGGATTGGGACAGGCCCTACAATGAGCAGTTCTTC CAADWDRPYNEQFF
- TRBJ2-7 TRBV9 TRBD2 TGTGCCAGCAGCGTAACTACTAGCGACGAGCAGTACTTC CASSVTTSDEQYF
- TRBJ2-5 TRBV2 - TGTGCCAGCAGTTCAAGGACCCAGTACTTC CASSSRTQYF
- TRBJ1-5 TRBV30 - TGTGCCTGGAGTGGACCCCCGGGGGGCAATCAGCCCCAGCATTTT CAWSGPPGGNQPQHF
- TRBJ1-1 TRBV5-3 - TGTGCCAGAAGCTTGAGTCTCTCCGGGGGTTTGTACACTGAAGCTTTCTTT CARSLSLSGGLYTEAFF
- TRBJ1-2 TRBV27 TRBD1 TGTGCCAGCAGTGCATCACCCGGGACAGGGGGATTTAGGGATGGCTACACCTTC CASSASPGTGGFRDGYTF
- TRBJ2-2 TRBV28 - TGTGCCAGTCATACAACCGGGGAGCTGTTTTTT CASHTTGELFF
- TRBJ2-1 TRBV2 TRBD2 TGTGCCAGCAGTGGCGGGAGGGCCTCTGAGCAGTTCTTC CASSGGRASEQFF
- TRBJ2-1 TRBV11-2 - TGTGCCAGCAGCTTAGATAGGTTACGGCTCCCGAAGAGGGGCAATGAGCAGTTCTTC CASSLDRLRLPKRGNEQFF
- TRBJ1-1 TRBV18 - TGTGCCAGCTCACCAGCTGCTCAAAGACAGGAGGAAGCTTTCTTT CASSPAAQRQEEAFF
- TRBJ1-2 TRBV6-1 - TGTGCCAGCAGTGAGTCGGCAAGGCTGGGCTACACCTTC CASSESARLGYTF
- TRBJ1-3 TRBV10-3 - TGTGCCATCAGCCAGAACGGGGTGGGGATTGGAAACACCATATATTTT CAISQNGVGIGNTIYF
- TRBJ2-3 TRBV11-2 - TGTGCCAGCAGCTTAGATTCCACAGATACGCAGTATTTT CASSLDSTDTQYF
- TRBJ2-1 TRBV18 TRBD2 TGTGCCAGCTCACCCTCTACCGGGACTAGCGGGATCAATGAGCAGTTCTTC CASSPSTGTSGINEQFF
- TRBJ2-3 TRBV10-3 TRBD2 TGTGCCATCAGTGACAGGGGAGCTAGCGGGGGGCAAACAGATACGCAGTATTTT CAISDRGASGGQTDTQYF
- TRBJ2-3 TRBV10-3 - TGTGCCATCAGTGATCCGGTCTCGGATACGCAGTATTTT CAISDPVSDTQYF
- TRBJ1-3 TRBV4-1 - TGCGCCAGCAGATCCCTCTCTGGAAACACCATATATTTT CASRSLSGNTIYF
- TRBJ1-4 TRBV7-8 - TGTGCCAGCAGCACGCAGGGGGAAAAACTGTTTTTT CASSTQGEKLFF
- TRBJ2-1 TRBV19 TRBD2 TGTGCCAGTAGGGGACTAGCGGGAAGCTACAATGAGCAGTTCTTC CASRGLAGSYNEQFF
- TRBJ2-5 TRBV7-2 - TGTGCCAGCAGCCCTGGCTTAGAGACCCAGTACTTC CASSPGLETQYF
once TRBJ2-3 TRBV5-1 - TGCGCCAGCAGCTACGACACCGCAACGGTGGGAGATACGCAGTATTTT CASSYDTATVGDTQYF
- TRBJ2-7 TRBV6-5 TRBD2 TGTGCCAGCAGTTACTCGAGGTTTGCGGGGGGGTTAGAGCAGTACTTC CASSYSRFAGGLEQYF